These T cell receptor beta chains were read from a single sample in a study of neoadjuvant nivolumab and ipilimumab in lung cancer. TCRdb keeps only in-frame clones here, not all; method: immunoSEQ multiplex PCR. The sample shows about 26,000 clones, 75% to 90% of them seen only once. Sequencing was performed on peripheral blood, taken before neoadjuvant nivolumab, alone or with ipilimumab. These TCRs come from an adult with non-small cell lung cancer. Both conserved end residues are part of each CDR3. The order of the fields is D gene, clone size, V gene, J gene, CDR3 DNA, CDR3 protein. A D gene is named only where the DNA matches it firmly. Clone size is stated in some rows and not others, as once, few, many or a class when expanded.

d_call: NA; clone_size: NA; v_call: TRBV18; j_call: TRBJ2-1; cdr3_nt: TGTGCCAGCTCACCACCGCTAGGGGACCCTCCTGAGCAGTTCTTC; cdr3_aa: CASSPPLGDPPEQFF
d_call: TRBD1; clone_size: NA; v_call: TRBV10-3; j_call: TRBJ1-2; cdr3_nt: TGTGCCATCAGTCAGGGACAGGAAAACTATGGCTACACCTTC; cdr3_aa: CAISQGQENYGYTF
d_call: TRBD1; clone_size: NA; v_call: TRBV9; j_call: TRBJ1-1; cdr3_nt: TGTGCCAGCAGCCTAGACAGGGTGAACACTGAAGCTTTCTTT; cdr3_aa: CASSLDRVNTEAFF
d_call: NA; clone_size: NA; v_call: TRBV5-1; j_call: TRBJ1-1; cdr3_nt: TGCGCCAGCAGCTCCCAGTCCGACACTGAAGCTTTCTTT; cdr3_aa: CASSSQSDTEAFF
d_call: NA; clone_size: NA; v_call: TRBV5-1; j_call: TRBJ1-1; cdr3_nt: TGCGCCAGCAGCTTGACCCGGTCGGTCAGCCGAGGTACTGAAGCTTTCTTT; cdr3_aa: CASSLTRSVSRGTEAFF
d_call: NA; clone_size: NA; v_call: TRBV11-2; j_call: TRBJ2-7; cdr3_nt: TGTGCCAGCAGCTTTATCTCCGGGACGAAATCCTACGAGCAGTACTTC; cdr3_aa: CASSFISGTKSYEQYF
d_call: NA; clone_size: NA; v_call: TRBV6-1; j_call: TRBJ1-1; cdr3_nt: TGTGCCAGCAGTGAATCCTCTGAAGCTTTCTTT; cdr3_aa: CASSESSEAFF
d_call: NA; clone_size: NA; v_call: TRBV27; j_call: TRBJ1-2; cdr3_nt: TGTGCCAGCAGTTTACAGTACAGGAAGGGGGGCTACACCTTC; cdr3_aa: CASSLQYRKGGYTF
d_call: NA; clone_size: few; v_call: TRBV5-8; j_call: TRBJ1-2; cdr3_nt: TGTGCCAGCAGCTTGTTGAATAACTATGGCTACACCTTC; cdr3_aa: CASSLLNNYGYTF
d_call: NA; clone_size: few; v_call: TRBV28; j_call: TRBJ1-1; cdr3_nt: TGTGCCAGCAGTTTTCGACGGAACACTGAAGCTTTCTTT; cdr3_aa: CASSFRRNTEAFF
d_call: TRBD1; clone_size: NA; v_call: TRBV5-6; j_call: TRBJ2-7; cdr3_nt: TGTGCCAGCAGCTCAGGACAGGGGAAGTACGAGCAGTACTTC; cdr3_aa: CASSSGQGKYEQYF
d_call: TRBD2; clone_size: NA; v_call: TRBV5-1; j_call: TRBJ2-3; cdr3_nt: TGCGCCAGCAGCTCCGGGACTAGCGGGGGGGCAGATACGCAGTATTTT; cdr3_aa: CASSSGTSGGADTQYF
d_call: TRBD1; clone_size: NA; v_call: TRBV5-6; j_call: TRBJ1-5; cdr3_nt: TGTGCCAGCAGCTTGGGGCCCGGGACAGGGTCCCGTAGCAATCAGCCCCAGCATTTT; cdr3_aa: CASSLGPGTGSRSNQPQHF
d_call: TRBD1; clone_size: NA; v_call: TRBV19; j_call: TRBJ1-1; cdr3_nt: TGTGCCAGTGGAACAGGGGAGGACACTGAAGCTTTCTTT; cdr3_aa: CASGTGEDTEAFF
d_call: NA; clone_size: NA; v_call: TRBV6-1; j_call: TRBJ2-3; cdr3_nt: TGTGCCAGCAGTGAACTAGGTCTAAGCACAGATACGCAGTATTTT; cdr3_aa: CASSELGLSTDTQYF
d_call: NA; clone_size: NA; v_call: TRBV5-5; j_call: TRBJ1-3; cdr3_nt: TGTGCCAGCACTTCATCGGGCAGCTACTCTGGAAACACCATATATTTT; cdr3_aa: CASTSSGSYSGNTIYF
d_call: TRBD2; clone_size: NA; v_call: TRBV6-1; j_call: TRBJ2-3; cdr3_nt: TGTGCCAGCAGTGCTAGACTAGCGGGGGGGACAGATACGCAGTATTTT; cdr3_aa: CASSARLAGGTDTQYF
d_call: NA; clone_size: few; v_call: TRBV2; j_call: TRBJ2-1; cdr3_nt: TGTGCCAGCACCCCGAACGCCCGAAGGCCAGGGTGGTTCTTC; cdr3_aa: CASTPNARRPGWFF
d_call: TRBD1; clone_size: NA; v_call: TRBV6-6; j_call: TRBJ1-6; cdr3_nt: TGTGCCAGCACGAGGGACAGGGGGAATTCACCCCTCCACTTT; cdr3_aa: CASTRDRGNSPLHF
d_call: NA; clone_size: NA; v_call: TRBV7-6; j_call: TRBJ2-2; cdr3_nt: TGTGCCAGCAGCTTAGCTATCCCAGGGACGAACACCGGGGAGCTGTTTTTT; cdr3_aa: CASSLAIPGTNTGELFF
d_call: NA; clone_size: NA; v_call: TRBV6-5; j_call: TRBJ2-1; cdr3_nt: TGTGCCAGCAGTTACGGAAGAGAGCAGTTCTTC; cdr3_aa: CASSYGREQFF
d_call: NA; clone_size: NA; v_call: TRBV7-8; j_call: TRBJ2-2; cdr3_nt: TGTGCCAGCAGCCGGGGGTATACCGGGGAGCTGTTTTTT; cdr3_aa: CASSRGYTGELFF
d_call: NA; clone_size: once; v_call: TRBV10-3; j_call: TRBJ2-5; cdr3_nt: TGTGCCATCAGTGAGTCCGGGCTGGGGGAGACCCAGTACTTC; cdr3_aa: CAISESGLGETQYF
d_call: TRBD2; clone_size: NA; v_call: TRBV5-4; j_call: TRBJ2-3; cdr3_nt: TGTGCCAGCAGCTTGCTAGCGGGGGCCGATACGCAGTATTTT; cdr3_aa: CASSLLAGADTQYF
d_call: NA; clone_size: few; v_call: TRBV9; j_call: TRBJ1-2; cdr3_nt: TGTGCCAGCAGCGTAGGTGCAGACGGCCATGGCTACACCTTC; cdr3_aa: CASSVGADGHGYTF
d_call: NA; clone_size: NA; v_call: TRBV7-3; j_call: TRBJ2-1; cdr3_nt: TGTGCCAGCAGCCCCTCGACTCGGCAGAGTGAGCAGTTCTTC; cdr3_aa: CASSPSTRQSEQFF
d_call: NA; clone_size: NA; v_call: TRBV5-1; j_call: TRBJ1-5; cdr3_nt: TGCGCCAGCAGCCCTCGGGGGGGAAATCAGCCCCAGCATTTT; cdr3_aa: CASSPRGGNQPQHF
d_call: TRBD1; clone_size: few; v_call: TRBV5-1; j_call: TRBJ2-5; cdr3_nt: TGCGCCAGCTCCGGACAGGGAGAGACCCAGTACTTC; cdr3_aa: CASSGQGETQYF
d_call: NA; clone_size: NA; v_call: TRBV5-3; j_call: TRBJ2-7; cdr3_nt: TGTGCCAGCAGCATGACAGGTTCTGGGCAAGAGCAGTACTTC; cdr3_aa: CASSMTGSGQEQYF
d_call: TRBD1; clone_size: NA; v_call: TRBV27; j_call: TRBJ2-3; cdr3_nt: TGTGCCAGCAGTCGGGACAGAACCACAGATACGCAGTATTTT; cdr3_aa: CASSRDRTTDTQYF
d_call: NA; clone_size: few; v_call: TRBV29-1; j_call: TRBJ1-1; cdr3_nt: TGCAGTTATGGGTCTGGGGGGAGCACTGAAGCTTTCTTT; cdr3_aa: CSYGSGGSTEAFF
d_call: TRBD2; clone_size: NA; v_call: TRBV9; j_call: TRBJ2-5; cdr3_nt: TGTGCCAGCAGCCCAACGGGGGGGCGGGAGACCCAGTACTTC; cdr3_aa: CASSPTGGRETQYF
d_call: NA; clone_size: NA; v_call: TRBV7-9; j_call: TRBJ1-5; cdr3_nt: TGTGCCAGCAGCTTAGCAGGCCAGGGGAGGGAGCCCCAGCATTTT; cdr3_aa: CASSLAGQGREPQHF
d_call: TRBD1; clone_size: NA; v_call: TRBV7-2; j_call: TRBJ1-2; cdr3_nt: TGTGCCAGCAGCGTACCGGGACAGGGGGCGTTGGGCTACACCTTC; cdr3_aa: CASSVPGQGALGYTF
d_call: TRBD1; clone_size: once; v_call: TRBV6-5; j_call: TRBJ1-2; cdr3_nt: TGTGCCAGCTTTAAAGGGGGCGGTTATGGCTACACCTTC; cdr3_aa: CASFKGGGYGYTF
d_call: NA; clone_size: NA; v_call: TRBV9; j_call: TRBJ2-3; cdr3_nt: TGTGCCAGCAGCGTAGAAGTTGGTACGCAGTATTTT; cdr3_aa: CASSVEVGTQYF
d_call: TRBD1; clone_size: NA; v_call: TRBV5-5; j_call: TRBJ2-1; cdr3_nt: TGTGCCAGCAGCTGGGGACAGGCATCCTACAATGAGCAGTTCTTC; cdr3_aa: CASSWGQASYNEQFF
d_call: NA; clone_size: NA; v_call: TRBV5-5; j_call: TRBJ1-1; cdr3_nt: TGTGCCAGCAGCTTGTTGCTCAGGGGATCGAACACTGAAGCTTTCTTT; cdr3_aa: CASSLLLRGSNTEAFF
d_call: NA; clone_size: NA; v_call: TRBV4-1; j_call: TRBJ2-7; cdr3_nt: TGCGCCAGCAGCCAAGTATTTGGGAGGAGGGCGGGCTACGAGCAGTACTTC; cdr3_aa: CASSQVFGRRAGYEQYF
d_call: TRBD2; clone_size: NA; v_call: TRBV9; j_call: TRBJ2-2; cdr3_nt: TGTGCCAGCAGCGTAGCTGCTAGCGGCGTGGGCACCGGGGAGCTGTTTTTT; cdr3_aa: CASSVAASGVGTGELFF
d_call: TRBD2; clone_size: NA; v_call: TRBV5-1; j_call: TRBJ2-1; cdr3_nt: TGCGCCAGCAGCTTAAGACGGGGGGTGGATGAGCAGTTCTTC; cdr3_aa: CASSLRRGVDEQFF
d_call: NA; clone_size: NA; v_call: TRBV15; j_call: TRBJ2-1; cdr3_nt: TGTGCCACCAGCAGGATCTCCTACAATGAGCAGTTCTTC; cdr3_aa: CATSRISYNEQFF
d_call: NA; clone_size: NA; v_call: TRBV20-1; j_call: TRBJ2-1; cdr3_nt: TGCAGTGCAGGGACATACAATGAGCAGTTCTTC; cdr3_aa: CSAGTYNEQFF
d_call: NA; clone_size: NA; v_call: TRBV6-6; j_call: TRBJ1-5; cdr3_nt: TGTGCCAGCAGTAGGGGTCGCAATCAGCCCCAGCATTTT; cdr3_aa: CASSRGRNQPQHF
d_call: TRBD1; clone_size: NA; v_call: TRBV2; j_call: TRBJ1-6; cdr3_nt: TGTGCCAGCACTTGGGAGGGGGCTAATAATTCACCCCTCCACTTT; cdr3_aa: CASTWEGANNSPLHF
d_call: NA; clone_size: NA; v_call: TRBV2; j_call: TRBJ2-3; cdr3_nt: TGTGCCAGCAGCAAGTACTCTAGCACAGATACGCAGTATTTT; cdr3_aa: CASSKYSSTDTQYF
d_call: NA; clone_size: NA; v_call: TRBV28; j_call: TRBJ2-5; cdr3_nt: TGTGCCAGCAGTTGGACAGCTCAAGAGACCCAGTACTTC; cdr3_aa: CASSWTAQETQYF
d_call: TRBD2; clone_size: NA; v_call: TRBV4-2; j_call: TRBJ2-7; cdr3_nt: TGTGCCAGCAGCCAAGAATCGGCTAGCGGGGCAACCGAATTCTACGAGCAGTACTTC; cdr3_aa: CASSQESASGATEFYEQYF